The source of this T cell receptor beta chain is a study of regulatory T cells in long-lasting Graves disease. Germline V gene sequence: CDR1 MDHEN, CDR2 SYDVKM. The CDR3 consists of 14 residues. V shed 3 bases and J shed 6 bases, with 12 bases lying between them. Sequencing libraries for TCR beta were prepared with iRepertoire HTBI primers and Arm-PCR of CDR3 regions. TCRdb recomputed calls from the multiplex PCR reads with MiXCR, one row per CDR3 protein. The table shows 500,000 to 700,000 distinct CDR3 sequences, with roughly 15% occurring only once. Findings and caveats of the study: Because few samples were included, accuracy may have been lower. The study found persistent patients shared more public clonotypes (roughly 2,800) than new patients (over 900).

In its sample, this clonotype was seen many times. Its target is unknown. The time point is: newly diagnosed GD, antithyroid drugs for less than 3 months. Making the TCR library involved RNA that had been extracted from PBMCs. These data also formed part of another study, on T cells in Graves' hyperthyroidism and ophthalmopathy. As reported in that work: Stable Graves' hyperthyroidism meant no ophthalmopathy progression within 18 months. With the HTBI primer set, the TCR CDR3 went through a first round of RT-PCR.

The source was peripheral blood mononuclear cells (PBMCs), collected at new diagnosis, from a patient treated with antithyroid drugs. The genes are TRBV28 and TRBJ1-5; D uncertain. The clonotype originates from a woman aged 25 to 39 with Graves disease. Here the CDR3 DNA reads TGTGCCAGCAGTTTCGTGGGGTCGGTTCAGCCCCAGCATTTT. This gives the protein CASSFVGSVQPQHF. Full variable domain (rest looked up from reference TRBV28 and TRBJ1-5): DVKVTQSSRYLVKRTGEKVFLECVQDMDHENMFWYRQDPGLGLRLIYFSYDVKMKEKGDIPEGYSVSREKKERFSLILESASTNQTSMYLCASSFVGSVQPQHFGDGTRLSIL.